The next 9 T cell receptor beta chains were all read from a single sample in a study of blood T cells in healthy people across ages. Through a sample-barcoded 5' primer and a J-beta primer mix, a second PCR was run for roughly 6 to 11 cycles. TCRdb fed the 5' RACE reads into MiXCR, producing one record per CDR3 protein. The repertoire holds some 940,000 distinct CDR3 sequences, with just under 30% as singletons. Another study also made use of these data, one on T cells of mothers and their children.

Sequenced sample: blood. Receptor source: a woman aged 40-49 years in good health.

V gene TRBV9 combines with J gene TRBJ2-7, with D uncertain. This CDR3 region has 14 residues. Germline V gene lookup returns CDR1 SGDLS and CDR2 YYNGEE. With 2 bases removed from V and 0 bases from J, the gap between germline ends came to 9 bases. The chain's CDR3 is CASSVVGNSYEQYF. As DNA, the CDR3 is TGTGCCAGCAGCGTGGTGGGGAACTCCTACGAGCAGTACTTC.

The CDR3 DNA sequence: TGTGCCAGCAGCCTCGGGGGCGCAGGGCGGGACAATGAGCAGTTCTTC. It translates to CASSLGGAGRDNEQFF. The J gene is TRBJ2-1, the V gene TRBV7-3; D assignment may be TRBD1 or TRBD2 (6 bases each). CDR1 SGHTA and CDR2 FQGTGA come from the germline V gene. The CDR3 covers 16 residues. V lost 5 bases and J 5 bases, leaving 19 bases between the germline ends.

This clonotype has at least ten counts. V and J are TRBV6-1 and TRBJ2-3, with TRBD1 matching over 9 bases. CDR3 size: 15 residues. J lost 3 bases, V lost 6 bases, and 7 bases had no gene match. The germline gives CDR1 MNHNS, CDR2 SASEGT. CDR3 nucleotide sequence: TGTGCCAGCAGGGCAGGACAGGGGCTAACAGATACGCAGTATTTT. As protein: CASRAGQGLTDTQYF.

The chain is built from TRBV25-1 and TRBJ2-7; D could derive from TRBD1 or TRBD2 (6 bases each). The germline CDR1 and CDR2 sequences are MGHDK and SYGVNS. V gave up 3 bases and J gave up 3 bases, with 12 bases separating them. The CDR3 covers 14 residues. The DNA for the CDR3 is TGTGCCAGCAGTGAGATGGCGGGACACTACGAGCAGTACTTC. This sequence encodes CASSEMAGHYEQYF.

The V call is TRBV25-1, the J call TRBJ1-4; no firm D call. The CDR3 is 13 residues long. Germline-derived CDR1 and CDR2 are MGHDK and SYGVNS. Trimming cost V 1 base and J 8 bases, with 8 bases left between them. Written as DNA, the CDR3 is TGTGCCAGCAGTGAATCGCTGATCGAAAAACTGTTTTTT. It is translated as CASSESLIEKLFF.

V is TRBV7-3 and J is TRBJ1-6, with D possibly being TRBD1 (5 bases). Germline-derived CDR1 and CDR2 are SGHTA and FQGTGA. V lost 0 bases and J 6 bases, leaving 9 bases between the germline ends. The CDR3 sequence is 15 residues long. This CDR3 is CASSLTGALNSPLHF. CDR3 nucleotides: TGTGCCAGCAGCTTAACCGGGGCCCTTAATTCACCCCTCCACTTT.

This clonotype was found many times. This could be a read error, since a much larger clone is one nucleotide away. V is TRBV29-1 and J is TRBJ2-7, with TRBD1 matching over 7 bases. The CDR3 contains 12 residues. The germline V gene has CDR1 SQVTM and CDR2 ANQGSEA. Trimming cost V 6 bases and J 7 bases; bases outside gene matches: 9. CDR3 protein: CSVRDSGNEQYF. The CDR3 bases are TGCAGCGTCAGGGACAGTGGTAATGAGCAGTACTTC.

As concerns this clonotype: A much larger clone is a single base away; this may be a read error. The CDR3 sequence: CASSCRTGSNEQFF. CDR3 bases: TGCGCCAGCAGCTGCAGGACGGGTTCCAATGAGCAGTTCTTC. V usage is TRBV5-1 and J usage is TRBJ2-1; unclear D gene. The CDR3 loop spans 14 amino acids. Trimming took 3 bases from V and 6 from J, leaving 13 bases between them. The germline gives CDR1 SGHRS, CDR2 YFSETQ.

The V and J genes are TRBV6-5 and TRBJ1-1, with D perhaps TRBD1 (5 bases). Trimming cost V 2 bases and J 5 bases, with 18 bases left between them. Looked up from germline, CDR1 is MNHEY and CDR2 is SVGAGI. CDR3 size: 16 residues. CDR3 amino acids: CASSYRPSGARTEAFF. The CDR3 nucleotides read TGTGCCAGCAGTTACCGACCGTCCGGGGCGCGGACTGAAGCTTTCTTT.